This T cell receptor (beta chain) was captured by sequencing in a study of T cell responses to AZD1222 COVID-19 vaccine. Regarding the study as a whole: At baseline, seropositivity was found in only a handful of AZD1222 recipients.

Sequenced by immunoSEQ multiplex PCR; TCRdb stores in-frame clones only, minus some. In the table there are about 190,000 clones, about 87% of which are singletons. For this clone: No antigen is known for it.

Trimming stripped 6 bases from V and 5 bases from J, with 26 bases between. The CDR3 totals 17 residues. CDR1 and CDR2 from the germline V gene are SGHDT and YYEEEE. The chain uses TRBV5-6 and TRBJ1-1; D call uncertain. The sample here was peripheral blood, taken on day 0 of MenACWY control vaccination. The sequence was obtained from an adult in good health. CDR3: CASTPLSGEGRGTEAFF. The CDR3 DNA sequence: TGTGCCAGCACCCCGTTGTCCGGTGAAGGGCGAGGGACTGAAGCTTTCTTT.